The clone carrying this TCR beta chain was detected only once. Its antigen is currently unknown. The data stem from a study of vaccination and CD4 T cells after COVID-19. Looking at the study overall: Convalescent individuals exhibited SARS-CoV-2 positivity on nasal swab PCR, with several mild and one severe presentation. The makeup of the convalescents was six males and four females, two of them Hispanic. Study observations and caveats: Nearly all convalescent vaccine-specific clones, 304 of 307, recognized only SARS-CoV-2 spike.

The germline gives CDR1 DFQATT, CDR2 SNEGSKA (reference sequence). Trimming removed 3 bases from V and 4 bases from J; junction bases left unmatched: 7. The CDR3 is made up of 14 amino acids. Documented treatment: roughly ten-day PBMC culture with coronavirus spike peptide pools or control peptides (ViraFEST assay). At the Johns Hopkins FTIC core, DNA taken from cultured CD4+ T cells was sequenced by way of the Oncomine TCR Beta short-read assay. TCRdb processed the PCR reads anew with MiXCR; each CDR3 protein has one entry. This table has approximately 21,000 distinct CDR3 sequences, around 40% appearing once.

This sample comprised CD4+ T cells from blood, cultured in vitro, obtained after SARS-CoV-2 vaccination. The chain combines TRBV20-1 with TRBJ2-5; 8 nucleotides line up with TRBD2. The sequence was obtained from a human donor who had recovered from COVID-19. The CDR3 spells CSARPGGGLETQYF. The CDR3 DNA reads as TGCAGTGCTAGGCCCGGGGGGGGGTTAGAGACCCAGTACTTC.